The clone carrying this T cell receptor beta chain turned up a few times. No antigen is known for it. Lactation, pregnancy, other autoimmune disease or uncontrolled infection led to exclusion of patients. Each diagnosis drew on symptoms, thyroxine, TRAb, thyroid ultrasound and orbital computed tomography findings. This record comes from a study of T cells in Graves' hyperthyroidism and ophthalmopathy. Overall study: Peripheral blood was obtained at initial diagnosis, preceding any treatment.

Findings of the study overall: Most clonotypes expanded in thyroid above 0.001 were likewise present in blood.

The CDR3 runs 13 residues. Per germline, CDR1 MNHEY and CDR2 SVGEGT. Trimming shortened V by 6 bases and J by 9 bases, and 18 bases separated the two germline ends. From RNA transcripts, TCR beta CDR3 regions were amplified. First-round RT-PCR of the TCR CDR3 relied on the HTBI primer set. Each CDR3 protein gets one entry after TCRdb re-called the multiplex PCR reads with MiXCR. The table includes about 690,000 distinct CDR3 sequences, roughly 17% detected once. The clonotype was recovered from a man between 50 and 59 years old with Graves' hyperthyroidism. This chain uses TRBV6-2 or TRBV6-3 with TRBJ2-7; D might be TRBD1 (6 bases). Sequenced sample: blood. CDR3 nucleotide sequence: TGTGCCAGCAGACGGACAGAAGGGGTTGCGCAGTACTTC. It yields the protein CASRRTEGVAQYF.